This T cell receptor (beta chain) was sequenced during a study of CD8 T cells in Susac syndrome. The CDR3 is made up of 12 amino acids. Trimming shortened V by 5 bases and J by 9 bases, and 14 bases separated the two germline ends. CDR1 is DFQATT and CDR2 is SNEGSKA in the germline V gene (reference sequence). After extraction with the RNeasy kit, about 0.45 to 1 ug of the RNA was reverse transcribed using random hexamers. TCRdb re-called the immunoSEQ multiplex PCR reads with MiXCR, one entry per CDR3 protein. The data hold over 130,000 distinct CDR3 sequences, with roughly 95% observed a single time. TCR beta sequencing was performed on blood CD8+ and CD4+ T cells. TEMRA cells were FACS-enriched, while CD8+ and CD4+ T cells were negatively isolated.

The TCR comes from a human donor with multiple sclerosis. The source material was CD4+ T cells from PBMCs. The chain is built from TRBV20-1 and TRBJ1-5; D is unresolved. The CDR3: CSAPVAGGPQHF. As DNA, the CDR3 is TGCAGTGCTCCCGTTGCCGGCGGGCCCCAGCATTTT.